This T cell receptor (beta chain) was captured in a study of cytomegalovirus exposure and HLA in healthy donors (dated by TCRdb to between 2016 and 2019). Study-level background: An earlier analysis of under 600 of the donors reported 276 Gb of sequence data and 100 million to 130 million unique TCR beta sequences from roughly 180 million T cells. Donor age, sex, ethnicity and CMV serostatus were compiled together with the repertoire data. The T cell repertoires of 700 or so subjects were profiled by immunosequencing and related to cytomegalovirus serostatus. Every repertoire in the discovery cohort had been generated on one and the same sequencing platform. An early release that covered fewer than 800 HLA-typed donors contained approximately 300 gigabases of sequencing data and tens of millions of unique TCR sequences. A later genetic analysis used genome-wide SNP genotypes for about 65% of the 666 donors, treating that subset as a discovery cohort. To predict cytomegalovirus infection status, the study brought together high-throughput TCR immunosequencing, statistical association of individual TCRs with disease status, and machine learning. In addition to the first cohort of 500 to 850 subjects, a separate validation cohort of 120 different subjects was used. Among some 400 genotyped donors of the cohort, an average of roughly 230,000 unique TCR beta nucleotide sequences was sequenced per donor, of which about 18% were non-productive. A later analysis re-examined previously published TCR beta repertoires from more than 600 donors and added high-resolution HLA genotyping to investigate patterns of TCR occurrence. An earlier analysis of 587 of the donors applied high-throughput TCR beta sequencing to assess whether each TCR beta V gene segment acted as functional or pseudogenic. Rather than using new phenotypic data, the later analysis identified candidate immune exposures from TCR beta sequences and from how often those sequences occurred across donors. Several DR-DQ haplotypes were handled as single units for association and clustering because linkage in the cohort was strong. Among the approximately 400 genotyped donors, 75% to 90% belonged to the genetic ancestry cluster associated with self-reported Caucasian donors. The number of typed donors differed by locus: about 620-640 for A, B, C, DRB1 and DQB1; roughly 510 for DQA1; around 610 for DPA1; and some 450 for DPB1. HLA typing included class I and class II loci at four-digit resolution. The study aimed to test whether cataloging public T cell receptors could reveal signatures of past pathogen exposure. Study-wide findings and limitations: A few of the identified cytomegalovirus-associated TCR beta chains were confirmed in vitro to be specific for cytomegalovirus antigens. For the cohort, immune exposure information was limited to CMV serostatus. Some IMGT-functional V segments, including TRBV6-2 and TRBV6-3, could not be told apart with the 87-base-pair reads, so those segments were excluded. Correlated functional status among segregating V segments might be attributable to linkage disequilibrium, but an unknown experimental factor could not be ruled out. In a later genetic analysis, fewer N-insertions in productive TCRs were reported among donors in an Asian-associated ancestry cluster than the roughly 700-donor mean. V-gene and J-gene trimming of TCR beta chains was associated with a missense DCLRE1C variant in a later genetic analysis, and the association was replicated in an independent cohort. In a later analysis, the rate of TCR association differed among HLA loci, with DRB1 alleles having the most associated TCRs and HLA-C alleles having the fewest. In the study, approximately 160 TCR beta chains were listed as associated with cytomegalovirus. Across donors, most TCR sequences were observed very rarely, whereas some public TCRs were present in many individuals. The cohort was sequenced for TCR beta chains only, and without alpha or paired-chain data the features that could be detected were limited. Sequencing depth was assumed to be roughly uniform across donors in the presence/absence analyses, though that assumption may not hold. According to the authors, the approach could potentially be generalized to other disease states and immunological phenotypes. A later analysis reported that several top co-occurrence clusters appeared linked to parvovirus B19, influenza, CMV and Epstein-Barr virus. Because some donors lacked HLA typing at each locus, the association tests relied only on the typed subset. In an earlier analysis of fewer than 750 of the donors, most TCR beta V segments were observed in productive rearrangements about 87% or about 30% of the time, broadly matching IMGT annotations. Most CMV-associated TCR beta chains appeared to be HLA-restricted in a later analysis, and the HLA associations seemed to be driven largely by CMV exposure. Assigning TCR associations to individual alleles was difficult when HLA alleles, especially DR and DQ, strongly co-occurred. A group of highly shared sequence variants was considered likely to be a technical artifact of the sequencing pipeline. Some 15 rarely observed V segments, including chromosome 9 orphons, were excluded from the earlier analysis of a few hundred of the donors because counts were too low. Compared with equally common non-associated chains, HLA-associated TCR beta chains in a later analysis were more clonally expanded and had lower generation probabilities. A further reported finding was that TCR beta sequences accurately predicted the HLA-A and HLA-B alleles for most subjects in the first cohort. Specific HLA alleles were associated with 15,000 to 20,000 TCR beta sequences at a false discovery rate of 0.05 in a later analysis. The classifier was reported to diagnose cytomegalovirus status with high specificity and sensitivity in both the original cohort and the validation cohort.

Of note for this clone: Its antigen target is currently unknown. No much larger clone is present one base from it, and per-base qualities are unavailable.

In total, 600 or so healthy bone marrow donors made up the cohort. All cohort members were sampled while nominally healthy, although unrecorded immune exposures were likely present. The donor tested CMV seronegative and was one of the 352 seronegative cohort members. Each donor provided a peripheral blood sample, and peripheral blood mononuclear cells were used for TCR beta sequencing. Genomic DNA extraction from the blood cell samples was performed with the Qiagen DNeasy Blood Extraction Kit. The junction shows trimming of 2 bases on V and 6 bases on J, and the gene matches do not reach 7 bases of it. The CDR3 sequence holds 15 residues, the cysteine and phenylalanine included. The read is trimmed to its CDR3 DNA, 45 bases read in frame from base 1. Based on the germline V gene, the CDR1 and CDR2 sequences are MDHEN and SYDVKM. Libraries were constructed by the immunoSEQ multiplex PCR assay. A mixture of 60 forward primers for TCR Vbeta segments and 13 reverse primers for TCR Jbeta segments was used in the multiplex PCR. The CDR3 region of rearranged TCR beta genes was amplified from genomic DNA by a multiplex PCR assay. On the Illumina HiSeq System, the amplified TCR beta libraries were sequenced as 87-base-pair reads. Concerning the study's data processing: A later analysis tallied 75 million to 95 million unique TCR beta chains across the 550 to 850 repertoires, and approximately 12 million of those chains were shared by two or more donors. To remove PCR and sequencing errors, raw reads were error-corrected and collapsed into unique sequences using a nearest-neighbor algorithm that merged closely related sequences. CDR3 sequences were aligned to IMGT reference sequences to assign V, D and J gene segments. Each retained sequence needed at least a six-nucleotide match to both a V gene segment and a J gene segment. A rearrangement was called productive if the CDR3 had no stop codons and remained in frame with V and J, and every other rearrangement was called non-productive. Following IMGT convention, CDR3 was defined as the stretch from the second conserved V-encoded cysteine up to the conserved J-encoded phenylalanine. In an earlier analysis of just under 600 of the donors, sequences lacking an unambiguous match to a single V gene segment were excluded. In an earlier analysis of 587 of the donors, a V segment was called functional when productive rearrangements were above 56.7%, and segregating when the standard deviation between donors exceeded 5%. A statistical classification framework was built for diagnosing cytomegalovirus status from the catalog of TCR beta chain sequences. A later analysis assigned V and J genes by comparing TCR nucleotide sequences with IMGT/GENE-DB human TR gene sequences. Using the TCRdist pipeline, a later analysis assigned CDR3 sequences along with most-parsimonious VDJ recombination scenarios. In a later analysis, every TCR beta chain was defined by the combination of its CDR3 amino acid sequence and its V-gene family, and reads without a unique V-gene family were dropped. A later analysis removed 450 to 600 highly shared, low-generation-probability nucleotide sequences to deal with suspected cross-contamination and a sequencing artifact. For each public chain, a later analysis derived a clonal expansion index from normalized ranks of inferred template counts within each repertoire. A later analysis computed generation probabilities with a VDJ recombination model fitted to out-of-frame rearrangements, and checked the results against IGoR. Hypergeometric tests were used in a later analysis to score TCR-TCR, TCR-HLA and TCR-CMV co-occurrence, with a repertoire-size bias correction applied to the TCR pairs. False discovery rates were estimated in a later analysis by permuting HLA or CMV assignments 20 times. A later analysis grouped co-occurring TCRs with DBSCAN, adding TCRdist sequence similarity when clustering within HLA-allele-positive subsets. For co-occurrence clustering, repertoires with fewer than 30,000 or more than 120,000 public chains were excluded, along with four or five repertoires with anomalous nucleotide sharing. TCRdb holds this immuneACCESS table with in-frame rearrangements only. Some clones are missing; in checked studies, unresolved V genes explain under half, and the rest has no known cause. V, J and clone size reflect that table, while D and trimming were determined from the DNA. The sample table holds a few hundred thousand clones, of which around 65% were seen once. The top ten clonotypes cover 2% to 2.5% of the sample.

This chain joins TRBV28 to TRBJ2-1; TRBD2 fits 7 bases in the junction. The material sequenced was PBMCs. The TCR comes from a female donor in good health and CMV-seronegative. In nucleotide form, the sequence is TGTGCCAGCAGTTTAGGGGGGGGAGGGCGCAATGAGCAGTTCTTC. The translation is CASSLGGGGRNEQFF.